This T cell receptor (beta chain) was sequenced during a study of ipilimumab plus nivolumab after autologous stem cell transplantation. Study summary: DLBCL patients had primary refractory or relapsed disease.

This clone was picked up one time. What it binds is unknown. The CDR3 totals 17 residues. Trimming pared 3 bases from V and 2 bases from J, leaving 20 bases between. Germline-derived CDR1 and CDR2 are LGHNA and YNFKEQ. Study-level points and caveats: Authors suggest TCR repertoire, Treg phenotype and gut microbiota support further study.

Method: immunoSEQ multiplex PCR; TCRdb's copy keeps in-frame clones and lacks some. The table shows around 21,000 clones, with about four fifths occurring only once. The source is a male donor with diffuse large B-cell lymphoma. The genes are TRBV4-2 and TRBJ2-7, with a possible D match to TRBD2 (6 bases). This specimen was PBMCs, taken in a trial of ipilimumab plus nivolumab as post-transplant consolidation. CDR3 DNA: TGTGCCAGCAGCCAGGTAATAGCGCGGGGCAGCACCTACGAGCAGTACTTC. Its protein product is CASSQVIARGSTYEQYF.